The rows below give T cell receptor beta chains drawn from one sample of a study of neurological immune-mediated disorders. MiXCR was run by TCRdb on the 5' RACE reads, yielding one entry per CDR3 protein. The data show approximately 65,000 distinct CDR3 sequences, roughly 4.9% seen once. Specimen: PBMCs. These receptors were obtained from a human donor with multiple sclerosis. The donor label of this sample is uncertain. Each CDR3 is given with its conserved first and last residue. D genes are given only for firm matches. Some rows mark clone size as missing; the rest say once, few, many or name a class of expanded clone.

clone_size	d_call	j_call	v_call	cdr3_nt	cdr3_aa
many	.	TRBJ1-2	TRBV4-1	TGCGCCAGCAGCGCTGACAGGTCAAGAATCTACACCTTC	CASSADRSRIYTF
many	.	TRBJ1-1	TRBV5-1	TGCGCCAGCAGCCCAGGCAGACCGAACACTGAAGCTTTCTTT	CASSPGRPNTEAFF
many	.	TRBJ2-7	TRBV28	TGTGCCAGCTACACCCAAGGAGGGGCCTACGAGCAGTACTTC	CASYTQGGAYEQYF
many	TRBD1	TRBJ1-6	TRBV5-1	TGCGCCAGCACCACCACGACAGGGTTTTCACCCCTCCACTTT	CASTTTTGFSPLHF
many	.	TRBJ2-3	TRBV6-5	TGTGCCAGCACCCCGGACAGTAGCACAGATACGCAGTATTTT	CASTPDSSTDTQYF
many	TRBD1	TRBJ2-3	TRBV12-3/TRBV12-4	TGTGCCAGCAGTTCCGGACAGGGAGATACGCAGTATTTT	CASSSGQGDTQYF
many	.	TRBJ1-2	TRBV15	TGTGCCACCAGCTCCCGGCAGGGGAGCTATGGCTACACCTTC	CATSSRQGSYGYTF
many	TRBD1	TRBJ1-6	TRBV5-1	TGCGCCAGCAGCTTGGTGGGACAGGGTAATTCACCCCTCCACTTT	CASSLVGQGNSPLHF
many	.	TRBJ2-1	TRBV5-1	TGCGCCAGCAGCTTAATGAGCTCCTACAATGAGCAGTTCTTC	CASSLMSSYNEQFF
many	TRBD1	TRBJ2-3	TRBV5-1	TGCGCCAGCAGCTTATACCCCGCCGGGACAGGGGCCGAAGATACGCAGTATTTT	CASSLYPAGTGAEDTQYF
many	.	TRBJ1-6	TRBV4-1	TGCGCCAGCAGCCATGCCAGGGAGATGAGCTCCTATAATTCACCCCTCCACTTT	CASSHAREMSSYNSPLHF
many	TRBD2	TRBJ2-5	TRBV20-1	TGCAGTGCTAGCCGACTAGCGGGAGGAAAGACCCAGTACTTC	CSASRLAGGKTQYF
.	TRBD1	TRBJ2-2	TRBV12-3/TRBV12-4	TGTGCCAGCAGTTTAAGGGACAGTCTTTTTTTCAAGAACACCGGGGAGCTGTTTTTT	CASSLRDSLFFKNTGELFF
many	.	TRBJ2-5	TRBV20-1	TGCAGTGCTATGGCCGGGGAGGAGACCCAGTACTTC	CSAMAGEETQYF
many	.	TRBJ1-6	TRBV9	TGTGCCAGCGGCCGGGACACCAATTCACCCCTCCACTTT	CASGRDTNSPLHF
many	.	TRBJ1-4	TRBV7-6	TGTGCCAGCAGACCCCTCCGGACGGACCCAGCAACTAATGAAAAACTGTTTTTT	CASRPLRTDPATNEKLFF
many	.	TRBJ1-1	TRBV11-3	TGTGCCAGCAGCTTGATTAGAGGCACTGAAGCTTTCTTT	CASSLIRGTEAFF